Reported below is one TCR beta chain. Germline CDR1 reads MNHEY; CDR2 reads SMNVEV (reference sequence). The CDR3 is 16 residues long. The junction had 6 bases not matched to a gene; V was cut back by 5 bases and J by 4 bases. The data are from a study of blood T cell repertoires in COVID-19. Authors' analysis steps: For nucleated cells, counts were estimated from reference gene primer amplification. Measured with immunoSEQ multiplex PCR; TCRdb has only the in-frame clones, and not every one. Clonal size and the V and J genes are those of that table, whereas D and trimming came from the DNA. The top ten hold 6% to 8% of the sample, which has 250,000 to 300,000 clones, around 90% seen once.

The TCR sequence derives from a woman between 45 and 65 years old with COVID-19, enrolled during active disease. The sample taken for sequencing was peripheral blood. V is TRBV27 and J is TRBJ2-1; TRBD2 agrees at 12 bases. CDR3 residues: CASSTRTSGAYNEQFF. The DNA for the CDR3 is TGTGCCAGCAGTACACGGACTAGCGGGGCTTACAATGAGCAGTTCTTC.